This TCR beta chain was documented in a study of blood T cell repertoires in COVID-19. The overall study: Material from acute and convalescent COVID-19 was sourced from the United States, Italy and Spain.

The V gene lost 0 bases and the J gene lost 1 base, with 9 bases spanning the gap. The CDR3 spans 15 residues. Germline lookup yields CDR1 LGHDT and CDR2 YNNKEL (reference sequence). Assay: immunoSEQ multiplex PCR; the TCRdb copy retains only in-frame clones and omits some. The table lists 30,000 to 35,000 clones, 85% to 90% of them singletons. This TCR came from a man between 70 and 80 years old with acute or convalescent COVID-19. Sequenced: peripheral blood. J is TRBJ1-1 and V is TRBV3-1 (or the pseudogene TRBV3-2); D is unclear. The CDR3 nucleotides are TGTGCCAGCAGCCAAGAAGGCACGGGGAACACTGAAGCTTTCTTT. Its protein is CASSQEGTGNTEAFF.